Ten or more counts support the clone carrying this TCR beta chain. Antigen unknown. The entry originates in a study of T cells in Graves' hyperthyroidism and ophthalmopathy. TCR beta CDR3 regions were amplified from RNA. TCR CDR3 regions were first amplified by RT-PCR with HTBI primers. Each CDR3 protein gets one entry after TCRdb re-called the multiplex PCR reads with MiXCR. The profile shows hundreds of thousands of distinct CDR3 sequences, 15% to 20% of them singletons. CDR1 and CDR2 from the germline V gene are SGHDT and YYEEEE. V gave up 0 bases and J gave up 7 bases, with 11 bases separating them. The CDR3 extends over 13 amino acids. Findings and caveats of the study: Appearing also in blood were most of the thyroid clonotypes expanded above 0.001.

The gene calls are TRBV5-6 and TRBJ2-7, with D hard to call. The specimen was blood. The receptor comes from a woman aged 25 to 45 with Graves' hyperthyroidism. CDR3 amino acids: CASSLGVNGEQYF. Here the CDR3 DNA reads TGTGCCAGCAGCTTGGGTGTAAATGGGGAGCAGTACTTC.